This TCR beta chain is drawn from a study of T cells after yellow fever vaccination. Overall study results and limits: Of the clonotypes, a small share occurred in both CD4 and CD8 compartments.

With respect to this clonotype: What it binds is unknown.

CDR3 size: 15 residues. In germline, CDR1 is MGHRA, CDR2 YSYEKL. Trimming took 0 bases from V and 4 from J, leaving 12 bases between them. MiXCR, applied by TCRdb to the 5' RACE reads, yields one record per CDR3 protein. The table lists some 400,000 distinct CDR3 sequences, around 20% of them singletons. Sequenced here: PBMCs, sampled before the yellow fever booster vaccination. This clonotype was obtained from a young man who received the YFV17D yellow fever vaccine. The genes are TRBV4-1 and TRBJ2-5, with D perhaps matching TRBD2 (5 bases). The CDR3 DNA sequence: TGCGCCAGCAGCCAAGATTCCCGGGGTATAGAGACCCAGTACTTC. Amino acid sequence: CASSQDSRGIETQYF.